These T cell receptor beta chains were read from a single sample in a study of molecular identifiers for immune sequencing clone quantification. MiXCR, run by TCRdb on the PCR reads, gives a single entry per CDR3 protein. The table shows about 510,000 distinct CDR3 sequences, with under 30% occurring only once. Sequencing was done on a sample of naive CD8+ T cells from blood, with Jurkat cell RNA spiked in. These receptors all come from a human donor in good health. Some libraries in this study had Jurkat cell RNA spiked in. Each CDR3 is given with its conserved first and last residue. Fields, in order: V gene, D gene, J gene, clone size, CDR3 DNA, CDR3 protein. D genes are given only for firm matches. Clone size is given for some rows only: seen once, a few or many times, or a class if the clone is expanded.

v_call: TRBV12-3/TRBV12-4
d_call: NA
j_call: TRBJ2-3
clone_size: few
cdr3_nt: TGTGCCAGCGGGAACTCCTGGGATACGCAGTATTTT
cdr3_aa: CASGNSWDTQYF

v_call: TRBV5-5
d_call: NA
j_call: TRBJ1-5
clone_size: few
cdr3_nt: TGTGCCAGCAGCCCGGACGCCCTCAATCAGCCCCAGCATTTT
cdr3_aa: CASSPDALNQPQHF

v_call: TRBV19
d_call: NA
j_call: TRBJ1-4
clone_size: few
cdr3_nt: TGTGCCAGTAGTATCCGTCAGTCTGGAAATGAAAAACTGTTTTTT
cdr3_aa: CASSIRQSGNEKLFF

v_call: TRBV7-6
d_call: NA
j_call: TRBJ2-5
clone_size: NA
cdr3_nt: TGTGCCAGCAGGGCCCCGCGGTACCAAGAGACCCAGTACTTC
cdr3_aa: CASRAPRYQETQYF

v_call: TRBV7-3
d_call: TRBD1
j_call: TRBJ2-3
clone_size: NA
cdr3_nt: TGTGCCAGCAGCCCGGACGCGGGTGTAGGGACAGATACGCAATATTTT
cdr3_aa: CASSPDAGVGTDTQYF

v_call: TRBV27
d_call: NA
j_call: TRBJ1-2
clone_size: few
cdr3_nt: TGTGCCAGCAGGGGGGGCCCCTATGGCTACACCTTC
cdr3_aa: CASRGGPYGYTF

v_call: TRBV5-4
d_call: NA
j_call: TRBJ2-3
clone_size: many
cdr3_nt: TGTGCCAGCAGCTCCGCTGGGGTAGGAGATACGCAGTATTTT
cdr3_aa: CASSSAGVGDTQYF

v_call: TRBV12-3/TRBV12-4
d_call: NA
j_call: TRBJ2-2
clone_size: NA
cdr3_nt: TGTGCCAGCAGTCCCCCCGTGGGCGGGGAGCTGTTTTTT
cdr3_aa: CASSPPVGGELFF

v_call: TRBV25-1
d_call: NA
j_call: TRBJ2-1
clone_size: few
cdr3_nt: TGTGCCAGCAGTGAGGTATCGGGCAAGGCCGGCCGGCCCTACAATGAGCAGTTCTTC
cdr3_aa: CASSEVSGKAGRPYNEQFF

v_call: TRBV12-3/TRBV12-4
d_call: NA
j_call: TRBJ1-1
clone_size: NA
cdr3_nt: TGTGCCAGCAGTTTAGTTCTCCAGGGATGGGCTTTCTTT
cdr3_aa: CASSLVLQGWAFF

v_call: TRBV5-4
d_call: NA
j_call: TRBJ2-7
clone_size: once
cdr3_nt: TGTGCCAGCGGCCACACGCTCGACAGCTACGAGCAGTACTTC
cdr3_aa: CASGHTLDSYEQYF

v_call: TRBV5-1
d_call: NA
j_call: TRBJ2-2
clone_size: NA
cdr3_nt: TGCGCCAGCAGCCTTCGAGGGCAGACTTACACCGGGGAGCTGCTTTTT
cdr3_aa: CASSLRGQTYTGELLF

v_call: TRBV9
d_call: NA
j_call: TRBJ1-1
clone_size: many
cdr3_nt: TGTGCCAGCAGCGTAATTCTGAACACTGAAGCTTTCTTT
cdr3_aa: CASSVILNTEAFF

v_call: TRBV7-8
d_call: NA
j_call: TRBJ2-1
clone_size: few
cdr3_nt: TGTGCCAGCAGCTTACTATGGGGCTCCTACAATGAGCAGTTCTTC
cdr3_aa: CASSLLWGSYNEQFF

v_call: TRBV4-3
d_call: NA
j_call: TRBJ2-7
clone_size: NA
cdr3_nt: TGCGCCAGCAGCCAAGAGTGGCAGTCGGGATCCTACGAGCAGTACTTC
cdr3_aa: CASSQEWQSGSYEQYF

v_call: TRBV7-9
d_call: NA
j_call: TRBJ1-5
clone_size: few
cdr3_nt: TGTGCCAGCAGCGGAGAGACAGAAAGCAATCAGCCCCAGCATTTT
cdr3_aa: CASSGETESNQPQHF

v_call: TRBV20-1
d_call: NA
j_call: TRBJ2-4
clone_size: NA
cdr3_nt: TGCAGTGCTAGTGACAATTTGGGCAAAAACATTCGGTACTTC
cdr3_aa: CSASDNLGKNIRYF

v_call: TRBV7-8
d_call: NA
j_call: TRBJ2-5
clone_size: many
cdr3_nt: TGTGCCAGCAGCCCCCAGACTACCGAAGAGACCCAGTACTTC
cdr3_aa: CASSPQTTEETQYF

v_call: TRBV12-3/TRBV12-4
d_call: NA
j_call: TRBJ2-1
clone_size: NA
cdr3_nt: TGTGCCAGCAGCCCAACGGGGGATGAGCAGTTCTTC
cdr3_aa: CASSPTGDEQFF

v_call: TRBV20-1
d_call: NA
j_call: TRBJ2-7
clone_size: few
cdr3_nt: TGCAGTGCTAGAGATGAGACTCCAGACTACGAGCAGTACTTC
cdr3_aa: CSARDETPDYEQYF

v_call: TRBV9
d_call: NA
j_call: TRBJ2-2
clone_size: few
cdr3_nt: TGTGCCAGCAGCGTAGGAGATTTTAACCCTAACACCGGGGAGCTGTTTTTT
cdr3_aa: CASSVGDFNPNTGELFF

v_call: TRBV13
d_call: NA
j_call: TRBJ2-7
clone_size: many
cdr3_nt: TGTGCCAGCAGCTCCCAGCCGGGCGAGCAGTACTTC
cdr3_aa: CASSSQPGEQYF

v_call: TRBV3-1
d_call: NA
j_call: TRBJ2-3
clone_size: NA
cdr3_nt: TGTGCCATCAGCAACTGGACTAATCTAGATACGCAGTATTTT
cdr3_aa: CAISNWTNLDTQYF

v_call: TRBV9
d_call: NA
j_call: TRBJ2-3
clone_size: NA
cdr3_nt: TGTGCCAGCGGCGAGGGCGGAGGGGGCACAGATACGCAGTATTTT
cdr3_aa: CASGEGGGGTDTQYF

v_call: TRBV12-3/TRBV12-4
d_call: NA
j_call: TRBJ1-5
clone_size: many
cdr3_nt: TGTGCCAGCAGCCCCACGGTGGACCTAAGCAATCAGCCCCAGCATTTT
cdr3_aa: CASSPTVDLSNQPQHF

v_call: TRBV6-5
d_call: TRBD1
j_call: TRBJ2-2
clone_size: NA
cdr3_nt: TGTGCCAGCACCCCGGACAGGGGGTCGGGCACCGGGGAGCTGTTTTTT
cdr3_aa: CASTPDRGSGTGELFF

v_call: TRBV3-1
d_call: NA
j_call: TRBJ2-7
clone_size: few
cdr3_nt: TGTGCCAGCAGCCAGGACTCGGCCTCCTACGAGCAGTACTTC
cdr3_aa: CASSQDSASYEQYF

v_call: TRBV18
d_call: NA
j_call: TRBJ2-5
clone_size: few
cdr3_nt: TGTGCCAGCTCACCGTCAGGGTACCGGGACGTAGAGACCCAGTACTTC
cdr3_aa: CASSPSGYRDVETQYF